This T cell receptor (gamma chain) was found in a study of gamma delta lymphoproliferative disorders and STAT genes. In this sample, this clone turned up a few times. Its antigen is unknown. TCRdb re-called the multiplex PCR reads through CATT. The table shows some 2,600 gamma-chain clones, with around a fifth occurring only once. The CDR3 is 16 residues long. CDR1 is EGSNGY, CDR2 YDSYNSKV, per germline. Unmatched junction bases numbered 18, after V lost 2 bases and J lost 12 bases. General observations from the study: In whole-repertoire clustering, gamma separated patients from controls, unlike delta. Whether leukemic clones are public or private remains unconfirmed.

PBMCs from patients and controls supplied the genomic DNA for sequencing. The source material was blood. V gene TRGV2 combines with J gene TRGJP2. The J gene was missing in TCRdb and was found by matching the end of the DNA to germline. The TCR comes from a human donor with gamma-delta T-cell large granular lymphocyte leukemia. CDR3 sequence: CATWDALGAQRGIKTF. Written as DNA, the CDR3 is TGTGCCACCTGGGACGCCCTGGGGGCCCAAAGGGGGATCAAGACGTTT.